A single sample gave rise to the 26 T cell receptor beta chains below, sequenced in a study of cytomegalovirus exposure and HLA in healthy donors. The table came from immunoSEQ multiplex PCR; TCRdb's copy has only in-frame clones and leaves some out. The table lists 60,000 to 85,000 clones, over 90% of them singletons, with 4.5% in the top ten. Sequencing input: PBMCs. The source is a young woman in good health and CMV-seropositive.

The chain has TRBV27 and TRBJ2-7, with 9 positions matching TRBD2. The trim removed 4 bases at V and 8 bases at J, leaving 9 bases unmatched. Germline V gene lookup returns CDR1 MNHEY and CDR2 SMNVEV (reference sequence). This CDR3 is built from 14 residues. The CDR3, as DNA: TGTGCCAGCAGTTCTGGACTAGCGAGAAATCAGCAGTACTTC. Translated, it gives CASSSGLARNQQYF.

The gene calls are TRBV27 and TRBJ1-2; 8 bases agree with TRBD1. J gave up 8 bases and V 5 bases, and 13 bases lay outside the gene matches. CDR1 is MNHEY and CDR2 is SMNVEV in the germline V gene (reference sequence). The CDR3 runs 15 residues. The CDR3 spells CASSLTPGGAGGYTF. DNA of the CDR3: TGTGCCAGCAGTCTGACCCCAGGGGGCGCGGGGGGCTACACCTTC.

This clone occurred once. In nucleotides, the CDR3 is TGTGCCAGACCGGGACACAAAAATGAAAAACTGTTTTTT. It specifies CARPGHKNEKLFF. The chain links TRBV6-4 to TRBJ1-4; D is perhaps TRBD1 (6 bases). Germline CDR1 and CDR2: MRHNA and SNTAGT. Trimming left V 9 bases short and J 5 bases short, with 13 bases between. The CDR3 covers 13 residues.

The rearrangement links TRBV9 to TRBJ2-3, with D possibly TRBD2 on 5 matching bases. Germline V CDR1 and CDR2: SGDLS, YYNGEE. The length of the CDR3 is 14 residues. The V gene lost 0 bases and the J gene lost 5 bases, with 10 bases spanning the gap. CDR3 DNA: TGTGCCAGCAGCGTAGAGGAAGCGGAAGATACGCAGTATTTT. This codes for CASSVEEAEDTQYF. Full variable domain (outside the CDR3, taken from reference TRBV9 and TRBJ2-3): DSGVTQTPKHLITATGQRVTLRCSPRSGDLSVYWYQQSLDQGLQFLIQYYNGEERAKGNILERFSAQQFPDLHSELNLSSLELGDSALYFCASSVEEAEDTQYFGPGTRLTVL.

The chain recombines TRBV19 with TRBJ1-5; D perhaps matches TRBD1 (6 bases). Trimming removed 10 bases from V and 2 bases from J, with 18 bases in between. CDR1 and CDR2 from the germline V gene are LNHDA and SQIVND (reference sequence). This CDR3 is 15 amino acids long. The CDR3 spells CATTRGGYGNQPQHF. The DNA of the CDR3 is TGTGCCACCACAAGGGGGGGTTACGGCAATCAGCCCCAGCATTTT.

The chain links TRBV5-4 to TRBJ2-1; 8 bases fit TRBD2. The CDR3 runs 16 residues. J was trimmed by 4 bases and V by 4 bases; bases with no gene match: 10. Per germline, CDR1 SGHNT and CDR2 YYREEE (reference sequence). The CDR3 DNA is TGTGCCAGCAGCCAGATAAATAGCGGGATTTACAATGAGCAGTTCTTC. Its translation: CASSQINSGIYNEQFF. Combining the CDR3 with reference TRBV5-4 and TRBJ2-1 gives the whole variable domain ETGVTQSPTHLIKTRGQQVTLRCSSQSGHNTVSWYQQALGQGPQFIFQYYREEENGRGNFPPRFSGLQFPNYSSELNVNALELDDSALYLCASSQINSGIYNEQFFGPGTRLTVL.

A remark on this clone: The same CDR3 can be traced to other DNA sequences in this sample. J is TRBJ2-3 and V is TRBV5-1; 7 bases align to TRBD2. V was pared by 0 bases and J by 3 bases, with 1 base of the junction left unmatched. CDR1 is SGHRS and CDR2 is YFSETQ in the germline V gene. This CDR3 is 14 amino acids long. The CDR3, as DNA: TGCGCCAGCAGCTTGGCGGGGGGTACAGATACGCAGTATTTT. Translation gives CASSLAGGTDTQYF.

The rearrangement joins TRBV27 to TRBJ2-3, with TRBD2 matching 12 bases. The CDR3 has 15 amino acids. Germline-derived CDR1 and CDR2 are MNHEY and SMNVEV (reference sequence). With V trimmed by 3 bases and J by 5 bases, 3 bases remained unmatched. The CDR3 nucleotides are TGTGCCAGCAGTTTCCCGGGACTAGCGGGAGATACGCAGTATTTT. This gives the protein CASSFPGLAGDTQYF.

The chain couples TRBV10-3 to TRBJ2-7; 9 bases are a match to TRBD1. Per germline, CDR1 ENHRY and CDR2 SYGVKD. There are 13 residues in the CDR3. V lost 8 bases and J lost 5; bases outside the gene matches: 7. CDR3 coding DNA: TGTGCCATCGGACAGGGGTTTTTCGACGAGCAGTACTTC. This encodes CAIGQGFFDEQYF.

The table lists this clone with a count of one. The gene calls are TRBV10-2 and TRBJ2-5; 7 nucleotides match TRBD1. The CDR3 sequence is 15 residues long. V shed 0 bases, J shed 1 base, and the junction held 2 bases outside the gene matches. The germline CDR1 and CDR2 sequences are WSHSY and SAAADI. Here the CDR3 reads CASSESGTVQETQYF. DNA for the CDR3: TGCGCCAGCAGTGAGTCAGGGACAGTCCAAGAGACCCAGTACTTC.

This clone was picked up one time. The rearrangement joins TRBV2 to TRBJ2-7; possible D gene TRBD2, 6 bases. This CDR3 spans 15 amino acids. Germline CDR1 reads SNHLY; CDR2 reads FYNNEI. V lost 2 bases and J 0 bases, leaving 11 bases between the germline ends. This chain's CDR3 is CASSEPYGSSYEQYF. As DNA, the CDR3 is TGTGCCAGCAGTGAACCGTACGGGAGCTCCTACGAGCAGTACTTC.

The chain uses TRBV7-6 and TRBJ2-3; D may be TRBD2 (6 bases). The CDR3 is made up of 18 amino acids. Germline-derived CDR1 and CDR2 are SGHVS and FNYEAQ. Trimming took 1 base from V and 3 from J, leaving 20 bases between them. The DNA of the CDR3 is TGTGCCAGCAGCTTAGGGTCGGCGGGAAGGAGAGGAACAGATACGCAGTATTTT. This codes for CASSLGSAGRRGTDTQYF.

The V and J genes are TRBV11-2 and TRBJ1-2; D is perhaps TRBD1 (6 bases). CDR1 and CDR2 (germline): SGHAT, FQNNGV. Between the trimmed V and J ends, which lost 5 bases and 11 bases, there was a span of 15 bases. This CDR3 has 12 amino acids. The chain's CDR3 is CASSPSGVGYTF. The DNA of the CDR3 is TGTGCCAGCAGCCCCTCAGGGGTCGGGTACACCTTC.

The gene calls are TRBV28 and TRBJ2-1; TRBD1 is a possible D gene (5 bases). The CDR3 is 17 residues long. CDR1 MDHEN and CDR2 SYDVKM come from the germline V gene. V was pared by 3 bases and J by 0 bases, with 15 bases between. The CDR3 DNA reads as TGTGCCAGCAGTTTCCCCCTCAAGGGGCGCTCCTACAATGAGCAGTTCTTC. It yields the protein CASSFPLKGRSYNEQFF.

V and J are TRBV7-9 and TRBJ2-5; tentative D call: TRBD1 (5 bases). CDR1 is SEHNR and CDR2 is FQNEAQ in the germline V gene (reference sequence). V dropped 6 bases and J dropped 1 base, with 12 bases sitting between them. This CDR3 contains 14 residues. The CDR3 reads CASRAGPFQETQYF. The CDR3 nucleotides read TGTGCCAGCAGAGCAGGGCCGTTCCAAGAGACCCAGTACTTC.

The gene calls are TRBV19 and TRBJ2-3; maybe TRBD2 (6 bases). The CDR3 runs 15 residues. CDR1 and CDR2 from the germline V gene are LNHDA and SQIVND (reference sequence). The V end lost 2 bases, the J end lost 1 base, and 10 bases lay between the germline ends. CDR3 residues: CASSIRTGGTDTQYF. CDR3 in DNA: TGTGCCAGTAGTATACGGACGGGGGGCACAGATACGCAGTATTTT.

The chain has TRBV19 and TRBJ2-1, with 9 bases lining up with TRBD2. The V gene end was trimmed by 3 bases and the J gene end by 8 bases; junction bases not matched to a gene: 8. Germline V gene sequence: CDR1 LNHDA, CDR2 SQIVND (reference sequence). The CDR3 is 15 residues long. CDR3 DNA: TGTGCCAGTAGTATCCGGCGGGAGGGCAAGTATGAGCAGTTCTTC. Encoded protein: CASSIRREGKYEQFF.

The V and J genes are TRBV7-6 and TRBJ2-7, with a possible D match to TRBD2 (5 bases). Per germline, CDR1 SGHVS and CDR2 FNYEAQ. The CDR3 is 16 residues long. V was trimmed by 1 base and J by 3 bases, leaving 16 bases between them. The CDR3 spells CASSLGTPASNYEQYF. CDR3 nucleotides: TGTGCCAGCAGCTTAGGGACTCCCGCGTCAAACTACGAGCAGTACTTC.

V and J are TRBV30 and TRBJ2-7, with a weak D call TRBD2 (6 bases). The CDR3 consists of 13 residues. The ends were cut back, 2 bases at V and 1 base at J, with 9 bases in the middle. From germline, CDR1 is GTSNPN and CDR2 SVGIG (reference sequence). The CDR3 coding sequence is TGTGCCTGGAGTAGTCGGGGGTCCTACGAGCAGTACTTC. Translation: CAWSSRGSYEQYF.

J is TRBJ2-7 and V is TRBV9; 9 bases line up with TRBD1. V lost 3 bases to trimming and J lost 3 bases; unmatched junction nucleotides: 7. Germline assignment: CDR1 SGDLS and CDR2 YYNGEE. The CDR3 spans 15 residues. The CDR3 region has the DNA TGTGCCAGCAGCGCCGGGGGGACAGGGCTCTACGAGCAGTACTTC. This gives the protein CASSAGGTGLYEQYF. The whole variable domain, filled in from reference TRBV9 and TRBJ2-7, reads DSGVTQTPKHLITATGQRVTLRCSPRSGDLSVYWYQQSLDQGLQFLIQYYNGEERAKGNILERFSAQQFPDLHSELNLSSLELGDSALYFCASSAGGTGLYEQYFGPGTRLTVT.

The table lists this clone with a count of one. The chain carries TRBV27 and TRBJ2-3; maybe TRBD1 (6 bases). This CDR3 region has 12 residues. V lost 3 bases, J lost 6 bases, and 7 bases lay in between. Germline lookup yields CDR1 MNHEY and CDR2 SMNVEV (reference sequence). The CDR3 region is CASSFTGDTQYF. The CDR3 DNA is TGTGCCAGCAGTTTTACAGGGGATACGCAGTATTTT.

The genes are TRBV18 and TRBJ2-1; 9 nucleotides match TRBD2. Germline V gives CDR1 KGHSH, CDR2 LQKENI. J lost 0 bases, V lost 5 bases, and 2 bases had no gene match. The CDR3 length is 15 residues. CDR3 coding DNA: TGTGCCAGCTCAGGACTAGCGTCCTCCTACAATGAGCAGTTCTTC. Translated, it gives CASSGLASSYNEQFF.

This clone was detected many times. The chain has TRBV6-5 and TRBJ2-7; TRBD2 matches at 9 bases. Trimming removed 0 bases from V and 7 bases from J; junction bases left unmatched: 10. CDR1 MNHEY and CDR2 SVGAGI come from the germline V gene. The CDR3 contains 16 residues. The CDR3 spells CASSYSSGRSLREQYF. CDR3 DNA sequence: TGTGCCAGCAGTTACTCAAGCGGGAGGTCCTTAAGGGAGCAGTACTTC.

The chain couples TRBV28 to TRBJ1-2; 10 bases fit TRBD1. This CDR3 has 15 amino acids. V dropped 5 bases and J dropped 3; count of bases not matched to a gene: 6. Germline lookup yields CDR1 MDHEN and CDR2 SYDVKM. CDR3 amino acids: CASSTTGGADYGYTF. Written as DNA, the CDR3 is TGTGCCAGCAGTACGACAGGGGGCGCGGACTATGGCTACACCTTC.

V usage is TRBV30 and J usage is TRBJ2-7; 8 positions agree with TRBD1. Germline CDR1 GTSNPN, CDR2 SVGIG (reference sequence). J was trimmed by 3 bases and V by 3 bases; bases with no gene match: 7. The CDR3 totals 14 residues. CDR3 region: CAWSVTGTGYEQYF. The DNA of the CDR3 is TGTGCCTGGAGCGTGACCGGGACAGGCTACGAGCAGTACTTC.

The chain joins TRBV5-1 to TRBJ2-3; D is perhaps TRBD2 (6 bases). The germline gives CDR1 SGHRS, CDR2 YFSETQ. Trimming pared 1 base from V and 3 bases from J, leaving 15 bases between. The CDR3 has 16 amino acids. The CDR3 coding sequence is TGCGCCAGCAGCTTGAAGCGGGCCTCTGGAACAGATACGCAGTATTTT. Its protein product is CASSLKRASGTDTQYF.